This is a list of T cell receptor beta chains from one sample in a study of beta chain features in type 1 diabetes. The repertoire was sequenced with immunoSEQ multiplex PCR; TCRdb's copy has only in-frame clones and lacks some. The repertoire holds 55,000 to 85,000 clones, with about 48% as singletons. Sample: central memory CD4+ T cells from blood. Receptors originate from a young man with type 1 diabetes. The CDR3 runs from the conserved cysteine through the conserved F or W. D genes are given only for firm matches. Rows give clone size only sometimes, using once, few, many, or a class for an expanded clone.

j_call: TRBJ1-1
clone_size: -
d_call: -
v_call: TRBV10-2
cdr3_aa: CASRSQGGTEAFF
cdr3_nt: TGCGCCAGCAGAAGTCAGGGAGGAACTGAAGCTTTCTTT

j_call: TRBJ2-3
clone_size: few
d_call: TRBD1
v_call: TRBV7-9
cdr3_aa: CASRPPDRVNTDTQYF
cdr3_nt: TGTGCCAGCAGACCACCCGACAGGGTAAACACAGATACGCAGTATTTT

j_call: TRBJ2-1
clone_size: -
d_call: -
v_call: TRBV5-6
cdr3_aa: CASSTVALDRGRSYNEQFF
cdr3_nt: TGTGCCAGCAGCACCGTGGCGCTAGACAGAGGTCGCTCCTACAATGAGCAGTTCTTC

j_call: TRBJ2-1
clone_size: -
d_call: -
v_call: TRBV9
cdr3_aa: CASSVEGRGSDEQFF
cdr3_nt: TGTGCCAGCAGCGTAGAGGGGCGGGGTAGCGACGAGCAGTTCTTC

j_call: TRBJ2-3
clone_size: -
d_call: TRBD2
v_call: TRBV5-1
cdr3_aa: CASSLTTKAGAHTDTQYF
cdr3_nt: TGCGCCAGCAGCTTGACGACTAAAGCGGGGGCGCACACAGATACGCAGTATTTT

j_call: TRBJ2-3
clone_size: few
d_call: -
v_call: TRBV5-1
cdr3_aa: CASSVGDILTDTQYF
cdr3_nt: TGCGCCAGCAGCGTTGGGGACATCCTCACAGATACGCAGTATTTT

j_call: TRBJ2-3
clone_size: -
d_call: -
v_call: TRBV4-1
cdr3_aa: CASSPREGTDTQYF
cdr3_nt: TGCGCCAGCAGCCCTAGAGAGGGCACAGATACGCAGTATTTT

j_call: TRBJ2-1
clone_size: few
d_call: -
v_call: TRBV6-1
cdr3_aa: CASNQGYNEQFF
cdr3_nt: TGTGCCAGCAATCAGGGCTACAATGAGCAGTTCTTC

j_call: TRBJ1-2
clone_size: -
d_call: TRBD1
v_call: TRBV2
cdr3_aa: CASGGGQGNYGYTF
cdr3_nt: TGTGCCAGCGGAGGGGGACAGGGTAACTATGGCTACACCTTC

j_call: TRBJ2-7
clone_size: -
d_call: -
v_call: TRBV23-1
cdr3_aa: CASIGVSYEQYF
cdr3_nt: TGCGCCAGCATCGGGGTTTCCTACGAGCAGTACTTC

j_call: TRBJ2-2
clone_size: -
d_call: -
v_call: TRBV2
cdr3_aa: CASREQGGFTGELFF
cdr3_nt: TGTGCCAGCAGGGAGCAGGGGGGATTCACCGGGGAGCTGTTTTTT

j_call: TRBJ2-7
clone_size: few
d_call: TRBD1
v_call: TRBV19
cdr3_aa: CASSREQGSGISYEQYF
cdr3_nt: TGTGCCAGTAGTAGAGAACAGGGGAGTGGTATCTCCTACGAGCAGTACTTC

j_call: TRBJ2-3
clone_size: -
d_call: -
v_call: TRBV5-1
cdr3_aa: CASSLRGSSTDTQYF
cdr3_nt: TGCGCCAGCAGCTTGAGAGGTTCTAGCACAGATACGCAGTATTTT

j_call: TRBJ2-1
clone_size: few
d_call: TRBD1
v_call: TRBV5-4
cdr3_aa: CASSIDRAYNEQFF
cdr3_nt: TGTGCCAGCAGCATCGACAGGGCTTACAATGAGCAGTTCTTC

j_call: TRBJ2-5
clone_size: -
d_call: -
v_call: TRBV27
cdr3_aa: CASSFHQGTQYF
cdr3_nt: TGTGCCAGCAGTTTCCACCAGGGAACCCAGTACTTC

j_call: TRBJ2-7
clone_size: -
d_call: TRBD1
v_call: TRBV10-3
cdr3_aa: CAIRRDRASYEQYF
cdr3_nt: TGTGCCATCAGGAGGGACAGGGCCTCCTACGAGCAGTACTTC

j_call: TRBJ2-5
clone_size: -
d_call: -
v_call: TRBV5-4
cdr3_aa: CASSRDLWETQYF
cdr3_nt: TGTGCCAGCAGTCGGGACTTGTGGGAGACCCAGTACTTC

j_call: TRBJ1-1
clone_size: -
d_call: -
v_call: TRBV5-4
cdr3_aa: CASSSPRAFGAEAFF
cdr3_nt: TGTGCCAGCAGCTCGCCGAGGGCGTTCGGGGCTGAAGCTTTCTTT

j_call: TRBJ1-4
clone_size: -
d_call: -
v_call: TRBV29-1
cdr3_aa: CSVAGGGEKLFF
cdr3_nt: TGCAGCGTCGCCGGCGGAGGAGAAAAACTGTTTTTT